The T cell receptor beta chain described here comes from a study of blood T cell repertoires in COVID-19. Overall study context: There were acute and convalescent COVID-19 samples, and they came from the United States, Italy and Spain. Sources were T cells, B-cell-depleted T cells, or PBMCs; the material itself was cDNA or gDNA.

Original analysis: Estimation of nucleated cell counts relied on the amplification of reference gene primers. Repertoires were generated with immunoSEQ multiplex PCR, while TCRdb's copy carries only in-frame clones and drops some. The DNA gave D and trimming, while V, J and clone size come from that table. The sample lists roughly 170,000 clones, about 80% occurring once. The material sequenced was peripheral blood. The TCR sequence derives from a woman in her 70s with acute or convalescent COVID-19.

CDR3 sequence (DNA): TGCGCCAGCAGCATATCCCGGGACAGCTACAATGAGCAGTTCTTC. It translates to CASSISRDSYNEQFF. The rearrangement joins TRBV5-1 to TRBJ2-1; 7 nucleotides match TRBD1. The CDR3 covers 15 residues. Germline values: CDR1 SGHRS, CDR2 YFSETQ. V was clipped by 4 bases and J by 3 bases; unmatched bases: 7.